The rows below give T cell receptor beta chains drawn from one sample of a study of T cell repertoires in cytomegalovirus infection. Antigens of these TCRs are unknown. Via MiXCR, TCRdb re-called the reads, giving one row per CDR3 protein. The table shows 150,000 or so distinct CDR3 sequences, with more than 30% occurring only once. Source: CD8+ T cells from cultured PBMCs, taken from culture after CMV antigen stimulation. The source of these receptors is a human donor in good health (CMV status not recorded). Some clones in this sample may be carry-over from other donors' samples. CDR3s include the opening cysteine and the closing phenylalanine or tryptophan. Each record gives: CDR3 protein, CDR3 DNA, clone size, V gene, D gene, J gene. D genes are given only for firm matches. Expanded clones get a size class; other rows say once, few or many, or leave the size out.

CASSSSSGVGGFDEQYF,TGTGCCAGCAGCTCAAGCTCAGGGGTGGGGGGGTTCGACGAGCAGTACTTC,NA,TRBV7-9,NA,TRBJ2-7
CASSSQGALEAFF,TGTGCCAGCAGTTCACAGGGGGCCCTTGAAGCTTTCTTT,few,TRBV27,TRBD1,TRBJ1-1
CATSDLLPGPGGQPQHF,TGTGCCACCAGTGATTTACTTCCCGGGCCCGGAGGACAGCCCCAGCATTTT,NA,TRBV24-1,NA,TRBJ1-5
CSASPGLVTEAFF,TGCAGTGCTAGTCCGGGTTTGGTCACTGAAGCTTTCTTT,NA,TRBV20-1,NA,TRBJ1-1
CASSPIGGNTEAFF,TGCGCCAGCAGCCCCATTGGGGGGAACACTGAAGCTTTCTTT,NA,TRBV4-1,NA,TRBJ1-1
CATSSGTGSNQPQHF,TGTGCCACCAGCAGCGGGACAGGAAGCAATCAGCCCCAGCATTTT,NA,TRBV15,TRBD1,TRBJ1-5
CASNNRGEEQFF,TGTGCCAGCAACAATAGGGGTGAGGAGCAGTTCTTC,NA,TRBV12-3/TRBV12-4,NA,TRBJ2-1
CASSQESTGGVDTQYF,TGTGCCAGCAGCCAAGAATCGACAGGGGGCGTCGATACGCAGTATTTT,NA,TRBV3-1,TRBD1,TRBJ2-3
CASKSPGASETQYF,TGTGCCAGCAAATCTCCGGGAGCCTCCGAGACCCAGTACTTC,NA,TRBV12-3/TRBV12-4,NA,TRBJ2-5
CASSQVLLFNTGELFF,TGTGCCAGCAGCCAAGTGCTGCTGTTTAACACCGGGGAGCTGTTTTTT,NA,TRBV14,NA,TRBJ2-2
CASSYGGSTDTQYF,TGTGCCAGCAGTTATGGAGGAAGCACAGATACGCAGTATTTT,few,TRBV6-1,NA,TRBJ2-3
CASSNTGASGNTIYF,TGTGCCAGCAGTAATACAGGGGCCTCTGGAAACACCATATATTTT,few,TRBV27,TRBD1,TRBJ1-3
CASSPGPSSYEQYF,TGTGCCAGCAGCCCTGGACCTAGCTCCTACGAGCAGTACTTC,NA,TRBV7-8,NA,TRBJ2-7
CSARGHLTDTQYF,TGCAGTGCTAGGGGACACCTCACAGATACGCAGTATTTT,NA,TRBV20-1,NA,TRBJ2-3
CASSPGASGGETHNEQFF,TGTGCCAGCAGCCCCGGGGCTAGCGGGGGGGAAACCCACAATGAGCAGTTCTTC,few,TRBV7-3,TRBD2,TRBJ2-1
CASSSTTGTNYGYTF,TGTGCCAGCAGTTCCACGACAGGGACCAACTATGGCTACACCTTC,NA,TRBV6-1,TRBD1,TRBJ1-2
CASSQVREYEQYF,TGTGCCAGCAGCCAAGTCAGGGAGTACGAGCAGTACTTC,NA,TRBV14,NA,TRBJ2-7
CSARDSSSNYGYTF,TGCAGTGCTAGAGATTCCAGCTCTAACTATGGCTACACCTTC,many,TRBV20-1,NA,TRBJ1-2
CASSYPPSGGTSTDTQYF,TGTGCCAGCAGTTACCCACCTAGCGGGGGCACTAGCACAGATACGCAGTATTTT,NA,TRBV12-3/TRBV12-4,TRBD2,TRBJ2-3
CSARGGGSDTQYF,TGCAGTGCGAGGGGCGGGGGATCAGATACGCAGTATTTT,NA,TRBV20-1,TRBD2,TRBJ2-3
CASSLPETGGADTQYF,TGTGCCAGCAGTCTTCCCGAGACAGGGGGCGCGGATACGCAGTATTTT,NA,TRBV28,TRBD1,TRBJ2-3
CASSSGQGGFEQFF,TGTGCCAGCAGCTCCGGACAGGGAGGTTTCGAGCAGTTCTTC,NA,TRBV11-2,TRBD1,TRBJ2-1
CASSFTSQGTNEKLFF,TGCGCCAGCAGCTTTACAAGCCAGGGGACTAATGAAAAACTGTTTTTT,NA,TRBV5-1,NA,TRBJ1-4
CASTYGRGPYNEQFF,TGTGCCAGCACCTACGGGCGGGGGCCCTACAATGAGCAGTTCTTC,few,TRBV27,NA,TRBJ2-1
CASSVGTYTEAFF,TGTGCCAGCAGCGTTGGCACTTACACTGAAGCTTTCTTT,NA,TRBV9,NA,TRBJ1-1
CASSTFRTDLGPEETQYF,TGTGCCAGCAGTACTTTCCGGACAGACCTTGGACCGGAAGAGACCCAGTACTTC,NA,TRBV28,NA,TRBJ2-5
CASSFRDTNTGELFF,TGTGCCAGCAGCTTCCGGGACACTAACACCGGGGAGCTGTTTTTT,few,TRBV5-6,NA,TRBJ2-2
CASSQEPPAGNQPQHF,TGTGCCAGCAGCCAAGAGCCCCCGGCGGGCAATCAGCCCCAGCATTTT,NA,TRBV3-1,NA,TRBJ1-5
CASSPGTFDSNQPQHF,TGTGCCAGCAGTCCCGGGACATTTGATAGCAATCAGCCCCAGCATTTT,NA,TRBV27,NA,TRBJ1-5
CASSLFEDEAFF,TGTGCCAGCAGCTTGTTCGAGGATGAAGCTTTCTTT,many,TRBV7-9,NA,TRBJ1-1
CASSLPLGQMNTEAFF,TGCGCCAGCAGCTTGCCCCTCGGACAGATGAACACTGAAGCTTTCTTT,NA,TRBV5-1,NA,TRBJ1-1
CASSPSDSPGAFF,TGTGCCAGCAGTCCTTCTGACAGTCCCGGAGCTTTCTTT,few,TRBV7-8,NA,TRBJ1-1
CASSPEEETGELFF,TGTGCCAGCAGTCCCGAAGAGGAAACCGGGGAGCTGTTTTTT,NA,TRBV12-3/TRBV12-4,NA,TRBJ2-2
CASSPFPGGRSGANVLTF,TGCGCCAGCAGCCCCTTTCCAGGGGGGCGCTCTGGGGCCAACGTCCTGACTTTC,NA,TRBV5-1,NA,TRBJ2-6
CASSQGGPSYEQYF,TGTGCCAGCAGCCAAGGGGGCCCGAGCTACGAGCAGTACTTC,NA,TRBV3-1,NA,TRBJ2-7
CASSPPTGNEQYF,TGTGCCAGCAGTCCCCCGACGGGGAACGAGCAGTACTTC,few,TRBV6-5,NA,TRBJ2-7
CASSQVLVNEQFF,TGTGCCAGCAGCCAAGTTCTAGTCAATGAGCAGTTCTTC,few,TRBV3-1,NA,TRBJ2-1
CASSRYPGSPGGGYTF,TGTGCCAGCAGCCGGTATCCGGGGTCCCCGGGGGGTGGCTACACCTTC,NA,TRBV7-6,NA,TRBJ1-2
CTSSLAGVGNQPQHF,TGCACCAGCAGCTTGGCAGGGGTAGGCAATCAGCCCCAGCATTTT,NA,TRBV5-1,NA,TRBJ1-5
CASSFWPAGDTGELFF,TGTGCCAGCAGTTTCTGGCCCGCCGGCGACACCGGGGAGCTGTTTTTT,NA,TRBV6-5,NA,TRBJ2-2
CASSLSGRPVEQYF,TGTGCCAGCAGTTTATCGGGCCGTCCAGTGGAGCAGTACTTC,once,TRBV27,NA,TRBJ2-7
CASSVALAGGPSSYNEQFF,TGTGCCAGCAGCGTAGCTTTAGCGGGGGGACCGAGCTCCTACAATGAGCAGTTCTTC,NA,TRBV9,TRBD2,TRBJ2-1
CASSQWDGGLPEQYF,TGTGCCAGCAGCCAGTGGGATGGAGGCCTCCCCGAGCAGTACTTC,NA,TRBV7-2,NA,TRBJ2-7
CASAAGLGTEAFF,TGTGCCAGCGCGGCGGGGCTTGGAACTGAAGCTTTCTTT,NA,TRBV6-6,NA,TRBJ1-1